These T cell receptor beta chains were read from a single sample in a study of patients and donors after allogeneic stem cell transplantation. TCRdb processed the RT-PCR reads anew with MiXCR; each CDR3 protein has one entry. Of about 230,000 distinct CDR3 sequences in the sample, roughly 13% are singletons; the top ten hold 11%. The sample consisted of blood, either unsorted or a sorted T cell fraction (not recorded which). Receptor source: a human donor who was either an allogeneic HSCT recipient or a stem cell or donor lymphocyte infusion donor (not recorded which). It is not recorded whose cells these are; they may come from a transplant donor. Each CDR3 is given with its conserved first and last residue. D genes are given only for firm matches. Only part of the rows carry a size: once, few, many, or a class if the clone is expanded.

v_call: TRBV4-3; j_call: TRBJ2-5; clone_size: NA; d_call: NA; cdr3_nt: TGCGCCAGCAGCCAAGGTGGGCAGGGGGAGACCCAGTACTTC; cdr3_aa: CASSQGGQGETQYF
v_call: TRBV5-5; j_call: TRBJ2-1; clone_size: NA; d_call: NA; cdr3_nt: TGTGCCAGCAGCGAAATCCCGGGACCGAGTCGAGAGCAGTTCTTC; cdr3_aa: CASSEIPGPSREQFF
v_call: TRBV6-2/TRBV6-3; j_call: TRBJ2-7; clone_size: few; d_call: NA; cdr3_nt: TGTGCCAGCGAGAAGGGTCCCTACGAGCAGTACTTC; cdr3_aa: CASEKGPYEQYF
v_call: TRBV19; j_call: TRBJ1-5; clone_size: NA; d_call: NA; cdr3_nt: TGTGCCAGTAGTAGCGGATATCAGCCCCAGCATTTT; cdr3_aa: CASSSGYQPQHF
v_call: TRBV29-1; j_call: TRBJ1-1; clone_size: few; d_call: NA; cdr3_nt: TGCAGCGTTGAAGATTTTAGGGATGAAGCTTTCTTT; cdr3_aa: CSVEDFRDEAFF
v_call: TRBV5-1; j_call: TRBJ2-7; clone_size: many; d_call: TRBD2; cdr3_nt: TGCGCCAGCAGTGAGGGCGGGAGTGGCTACGAGCAGTACTTC; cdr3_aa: CASSEGGSGYEQYF
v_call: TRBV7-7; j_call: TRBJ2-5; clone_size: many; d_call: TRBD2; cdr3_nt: TGTGCCAGCAGCACCGGGGGGTCGGGGGAGACCCAGTACTTC; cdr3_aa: CASSTGGSGETQYF
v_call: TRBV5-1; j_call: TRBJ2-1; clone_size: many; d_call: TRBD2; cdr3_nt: TGCGCCAGCAGCTTGGAGCTGACTAGCGGGTACAATGAGCAGTTCTTC; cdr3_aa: CASSLELTSGYNEQFF
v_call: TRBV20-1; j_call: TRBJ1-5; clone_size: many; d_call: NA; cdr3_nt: TGCAGTGCTAGAGATGGGGCAGGGAATCAGCCCCAGCATTTT; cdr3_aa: CSARDGAGNQPQHF
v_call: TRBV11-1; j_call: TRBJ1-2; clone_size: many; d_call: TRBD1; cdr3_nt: TGTGCCAGCAGCCTCTTTGGGAGAGGGACAGGTGCTTCCTATGGCTACACCTTC; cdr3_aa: CASSLFGRGTGASYGYTF
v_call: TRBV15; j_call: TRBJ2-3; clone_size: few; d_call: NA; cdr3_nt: TGTGCCACCAGCAGAGATGGGATAAGGACAGATACGCAGTATTTT; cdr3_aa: CATSRDGIRTDTQYF
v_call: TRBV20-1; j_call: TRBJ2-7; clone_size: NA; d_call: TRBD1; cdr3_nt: TGCAGTGCTAGAGATCTAGGACAGGGGACCCACTCCTACGAGCAGTACTTC; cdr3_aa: CSARDLGQGTHSYEQYF
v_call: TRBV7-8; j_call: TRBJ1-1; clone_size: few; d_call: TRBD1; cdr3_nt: TGTGCCAGCAGCGTGACAGGGAGGAACACTGAAGCTTTCTTT; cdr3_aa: CASSVTGRNTEAFF
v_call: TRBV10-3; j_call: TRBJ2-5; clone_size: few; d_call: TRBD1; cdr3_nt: TGTGCCATCCGACAGGGGGCTGAGCAAGAGACCCAGTACTTC; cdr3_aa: CAIRQGAEQETQYF
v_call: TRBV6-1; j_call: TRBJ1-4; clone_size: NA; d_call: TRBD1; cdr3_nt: TGTGCCAGCAGCCCCCGGACAGGGCCGCCCGAAAAACTGTTTTTT; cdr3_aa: CASSPRTGPPEKLFF
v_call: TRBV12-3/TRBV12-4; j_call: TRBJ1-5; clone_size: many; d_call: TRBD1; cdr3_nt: TGTGCCAGCAGTGCCACAGGGGCCAATCAGCCCCAGCATTTT; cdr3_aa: CASSATGANQPQHF
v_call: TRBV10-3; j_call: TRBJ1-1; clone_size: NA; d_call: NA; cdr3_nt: TGTGCCATCCGGCAGTTGAACACTGAAGCTTTCTTT; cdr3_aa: CAIRQLNTEAFF
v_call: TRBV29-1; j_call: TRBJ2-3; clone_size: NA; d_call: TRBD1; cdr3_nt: TGCAGCGTGGCAGATCCGACAGGGGGCACAGATACGCAGTATTTT; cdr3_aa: CSVADPTGGTDTQYF
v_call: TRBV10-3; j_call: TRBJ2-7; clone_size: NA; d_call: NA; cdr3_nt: TGTGCCATCAAGGAGCCCCCCTACGAGCAGTACTTC; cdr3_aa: CAIKEPPYEQYF
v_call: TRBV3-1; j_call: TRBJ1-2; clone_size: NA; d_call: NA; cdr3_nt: TGTGCCAGCAGCCAAGGGGGACACACAAACTATGGCTACACCTTC; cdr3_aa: CASSQGGHTNYGYTF
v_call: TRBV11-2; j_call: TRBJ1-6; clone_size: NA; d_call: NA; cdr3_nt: TGTGCCAGCAGCTTAGGTCCGAATTCACCCCTCCACTTT; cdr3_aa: CASSLGPNSPLHF
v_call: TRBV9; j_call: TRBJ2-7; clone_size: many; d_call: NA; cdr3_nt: TGTGCCAGCAGCGTAGAGCCAGGGCTTCCCGAGCAGTACTTC; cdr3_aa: CASSVEPGLPEQYF
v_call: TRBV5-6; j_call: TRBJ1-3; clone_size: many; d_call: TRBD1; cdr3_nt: TGTGCCAGCAGCGGACGACAGGGGTACACCATATATTTT; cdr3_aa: CASSGRQGYTIYF
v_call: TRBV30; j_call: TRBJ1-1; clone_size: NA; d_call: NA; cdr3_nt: TGTGCCTGGAGCCTCGGGGGGGATGCTTTCTTT; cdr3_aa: CAWSLGGDAFF
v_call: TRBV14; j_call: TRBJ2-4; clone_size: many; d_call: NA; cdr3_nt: TGTGCCAGCAGCCAGGGCGGAGCCGGGACGGTGCTAGCCAAAAACATTCAGTACTTC; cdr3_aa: CASSQGGAGTVLAKNIQYF
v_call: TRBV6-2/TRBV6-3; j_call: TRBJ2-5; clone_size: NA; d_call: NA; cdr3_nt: TGTGCCAGCAGTTACGGGGCGGGTTCACAAGAGACCCAGTACTTC; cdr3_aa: CASSYGAGSQETQYF
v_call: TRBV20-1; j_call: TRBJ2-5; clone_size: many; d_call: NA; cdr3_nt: TGCAGTGCACCGACCCCAAACCAAGAGACCCAGTACTTC; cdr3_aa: CSAPTPNQETQYF
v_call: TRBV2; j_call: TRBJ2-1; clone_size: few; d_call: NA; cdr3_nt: TGTGCCAGCAGTGAAAATAGCGTGGGGGGCAATGAGCAGTTCTTC; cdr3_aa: CASSENSVGGNEQFF
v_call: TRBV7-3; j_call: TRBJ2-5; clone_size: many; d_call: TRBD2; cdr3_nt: TGTGCCAGCAGCCCCGATAGCGGGGGACTACTGGGGACCCAGTACTTC; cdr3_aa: CASSPDSGGLLGTQYF
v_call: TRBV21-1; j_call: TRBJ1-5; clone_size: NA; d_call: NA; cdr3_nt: TGTGCCAGCAGCGGGGGAATAGCCCAGCATTTT; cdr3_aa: CASSGGIAQHF
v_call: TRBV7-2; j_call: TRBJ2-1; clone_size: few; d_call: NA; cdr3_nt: TGTGCCAGCAGCTTATTTGGGGCACCCTACAATGAGCAGTTCTTC; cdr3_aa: CASSLFGAPYNEQFF
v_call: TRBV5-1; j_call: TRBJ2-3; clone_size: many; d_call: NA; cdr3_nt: TGCGCCAGCAGCTTGAAGGGGGGAGGGAGCACAGATACGCAGTATTTT; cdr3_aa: CASSLKGGGSTDTQYF
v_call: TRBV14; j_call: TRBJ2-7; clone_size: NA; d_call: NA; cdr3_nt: TGTGCCAGCTCCCCCCATTATAGCTCCTCCTACGAGCAGTACTTC; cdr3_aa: CASSPHYSSSYEQYF
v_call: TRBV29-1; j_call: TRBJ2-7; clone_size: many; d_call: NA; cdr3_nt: TGCAGCGTTCGAGACGGGGGTCGCGAGCAGTACTTC; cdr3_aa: CSVRDGGREQYF
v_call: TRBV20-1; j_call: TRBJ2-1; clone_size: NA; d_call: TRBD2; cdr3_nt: TGCAGTGCTAGAGATAGGAGGACTAGTACGGATGAGCAGTTCTTC; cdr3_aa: CSARDRRTSTDEQFF
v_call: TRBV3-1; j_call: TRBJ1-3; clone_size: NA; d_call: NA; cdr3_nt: TGTGCCAGCAGCTCGACGCCCTCTGGAAACACCATATATTTT; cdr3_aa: CASSSTPSGNTIYF
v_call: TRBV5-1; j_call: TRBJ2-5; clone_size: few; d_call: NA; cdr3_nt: TGCGCCAGCAGCTGGGGGAGGGACAACCAAGAGACCCAGTACTTC; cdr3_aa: CASSWGRDNQETQYF
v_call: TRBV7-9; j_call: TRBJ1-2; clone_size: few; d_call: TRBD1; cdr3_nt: TGTGCCAGCAGCTTCGACAGGGCCGGCGGCTACACCTTC; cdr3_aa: CASSFDRAGGYTF
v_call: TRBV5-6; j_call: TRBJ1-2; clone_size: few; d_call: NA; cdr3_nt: TGTGCCAGCAGCTTGGTGGTAGGGCAGTATGGCTACACCTTC; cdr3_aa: CASSLVVGQYGYTF
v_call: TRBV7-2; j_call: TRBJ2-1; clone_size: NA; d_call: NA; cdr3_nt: TGTGCCAGCAGCTTAGCGCTGTCTGGCAATGAGCAGTTCTTC; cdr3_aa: CASSLALSGNEQFF
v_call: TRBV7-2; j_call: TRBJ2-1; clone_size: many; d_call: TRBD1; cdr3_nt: TGTGCCAGCACCCCGGGACAGGGGTTCTATGAGCAGTTCTTC; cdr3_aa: CASTPGQGFYEQFF
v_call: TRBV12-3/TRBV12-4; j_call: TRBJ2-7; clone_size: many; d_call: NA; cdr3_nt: TGTGCCAGCGGATTCGGGACGCTAAAAGGCGAGCAGTACTTC; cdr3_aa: CASGFGTLKGEQYF
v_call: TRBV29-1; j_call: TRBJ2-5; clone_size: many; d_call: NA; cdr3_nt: TGCAGCGTTGAAGAGCAAGCCGGGCCGCAAGAGACCCAGTACTTC; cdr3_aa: CSVEEQAGPQETQYF
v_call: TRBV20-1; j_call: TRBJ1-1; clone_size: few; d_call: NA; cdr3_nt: TGCAGTGCTAGTCGTACGGTGAACACTGAAGCTTTCTTT; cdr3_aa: CSASRTVNTEAFF
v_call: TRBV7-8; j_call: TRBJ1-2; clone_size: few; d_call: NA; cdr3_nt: TGTGCCAGCAGCTCAGACTCGGGATTTGGGGTAAACACCTTC; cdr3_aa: CASSSDSGFGVNTF
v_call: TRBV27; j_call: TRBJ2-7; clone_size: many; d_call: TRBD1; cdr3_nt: TGTGCCAGCAGTATCCAGACAGGGAACTACGAGCAGTACTTC; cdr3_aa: CASSIQTGNYEQYF
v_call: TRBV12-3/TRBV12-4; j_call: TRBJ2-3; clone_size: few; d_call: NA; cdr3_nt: TGTGCCAGCAGCCGGGACTCCTTAAGCACAGATACGCAGTATTTT; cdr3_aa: CASSRDSLSTDTQYF
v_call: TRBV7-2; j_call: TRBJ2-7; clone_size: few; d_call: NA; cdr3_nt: TGTGCCAGCAGGTTGGACTACGAGCAGTACTTC; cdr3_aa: CASRLDYEQYF
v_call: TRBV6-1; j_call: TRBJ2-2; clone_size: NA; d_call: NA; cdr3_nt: TGTGCCAGTTACCTGGGACCAGCCAACACCGGGGAGCTGTTTTTT; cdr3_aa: CASYLGPANTGELFF
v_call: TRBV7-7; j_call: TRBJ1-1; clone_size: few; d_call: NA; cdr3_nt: TGTGCCAGCAGCTTCAACAGGGAGACTGAAGCTTTCTTT; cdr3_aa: CASSFNRETEAFF
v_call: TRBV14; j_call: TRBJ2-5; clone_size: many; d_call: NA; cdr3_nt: TGTGCCAGCAGCCAAGTCTTCGGCGGGGAAGGAGAGACCCAGTACTTC; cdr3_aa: CASSQVFGGEGETQYF